The 12 T cell receptor beta chains below were found in one sample sequenced in a study of long-term antiretroviral therapy in people with HIV. Version v3.0 of the immunoSEQ assay was performed at survey level. This table comes from immunoSEQ multiplex PCR, and its TCRdb copy is limited to in-frame clones, with some not included. There are more than 20,000 clones in the sample; 85% occur only once, and around 9.5% lies in the top ten. Sequenced here: unsorted PBMCs, sampled 2.3 years after starting antiretroviral therapy. Source of these receptors: a man aged 35-49 years with HIV.

V usage is TRBV5-1 and J usage is TRBJ2-2; 10 bases are shared with TRBD2. Germline lookup yields CDR1 SGHRS and CDR2 YFSETQ. J lost 2 bases, V lost 4 bases, and 5 bases had no gene match. This CDR3 is built from 16 residues. CDR3 region: CASSGTSGINTGELFF. Written as DNA, the CDR3 is TGCGCCAGCAGCGGAACTAGCGGGATAAACACCGGGGAGCTGTTTTTT.

The chain has TRBV5-8 and TRBJ1-2; no reliable D call. Looked up from germline, CDR1 is SGHTS and CDR2 is YDEGEE. Trimming removed 4 bases at V and 0 bases at J, with 10 bases between. The CDR3 consists of 14 residues. CDR3 in amino acids: CASSPDGANYGYTF. Written as DNA, the CDR3 is TGTGCCAGCAGCCCAGACGGAGCTAACTATGGCTACACCTTC.

The chain has TRBV4-2 and TRBJ2-7, with D possibly being TRBD1 or TRBD2 (5 bases each). CDR1 is LGHNA and CDR2 is YNFKEQ in the germline V gene. V was clipped by 2 bases and J by 2 bases, with 10 bases between them. This CDR3 contains 14 residues. The CDR3 DNA sequence: TGTGCCAGCAGCCAATGGGACGGTACCTACGAGCAGTACTTC. Its translation: CASSQWDGTYEQYF.

The chain recombines TRBV29-1 with TRBJ2-2; 7 bases are a match to TRBD2. Trimming removed 7 bases from V and 3 bases from J; junction bases left unmatched: 8. Germline CDR1 is SQVTM and CDR2 is ANQGSEA. The CDR3 totals 14 residues. CDR3 region: CSGLRGVDTGELFF. CDR3 sequence (DNA): TGCAGCGGCCTCCGGGGGGTCGACACCGGGGAGCTGTTTTTT.

The chain joins TRBV18 to TRBJ2-7, with a possible D match to TRBD1 (6 bases). Looked up from germline, CDR1 is KGHSH and CDR2 is LQKENI. The CDR3 sequence is 15 residues long. V lost 3 bases, J lost 3 bases, and 15 bases lay in between. The CDR3 region has the DNA TGTGCCAGCTCACCGACGAACAGGGAATACTACGAGCAGTACTTC. As protein: CASSPTNREYYEQYF.

The chain joins TRBV5-1 to TRBJ2-2; 9 nucleotides match TRBD1. Germline-derived CDR1 and CDR2 are SGHRS and YFSETQ. The ends lost 0 bases at V and 4 bases at J; junction bases unmatched: 4. The CDR3 is made up of 16 amino acids. For the CDR3, the DNA is TGCGCCAGCAGCTTGGAGGGACAGGGAATCACCGGGGAGCTGTTTTTT. It codes for CASSLEGQGITGELFF.

This clone appeared a few times. As DNA, the CDR3 is TGTGCCAGCAACGGACGGTATAGCAATCAGCCCCAGCATTTT. It encodes CASNGRYSNQPQHF. The genes are TRBV2 and TRBJ1-5; no firm D call. There are 14 residues in the CDR3. Trimming pared 7 bases from V and 0 bases from J, leaving 10 bases between. CDR1 and CDR2 from the germline V gene are SNHLY and FYNNEI.

This rearrangement joins TRBV2 to TRBJ1-1; D is uncertain. Per germline, CDR1 SNHLY and CDR2 FYNNEI. The CDR3 sequence is 10 residues long. Trimming removed 6 bases from V and 8 bases from J, with 7 bases in between. For the CDR3, the DNA is TGTGCCAGCAGGGATATCGAAGCTTTCTTT. The encoded protein is CASRDIEAFF.

This chain joins TRBV4-2 and TRBJ2-3; perhaps D is TRBD1 or TRBD2 (5 bases each). The CDR3 contains 14 residues. The germline V gene encodes CDR1 LGHNA and CDR2 YNFKEQ. Trimming took 1 base from V and 6 from J, leaving 11 bases between them. CDR3 sequence (DNA): TGTGCCAGCAGCCAAGGGAACTGGGGGGATACGCAGTATTTT. It is translated as CASSQGNWGDTQYF.

This chain joins TRBV5-1 and TRBJ1-2; 10 positions agree with TRBD1. Trimming removed 1 base from V and 6 bases from J; junction bases left unmatched: 6. The germline V gene has CDR1 SGHRS and CDR2 YFSETQ. The CDR3 covers 15 residues. The CDR3 DNA reads as TGCGCCAGCAGCTTGAGTGGGACAGGGGCCCATGGCTACACCTTC. Protein sequence: CASSLSGTGAHGYTF.

In its sample, this clone was seen once. CDR3 residues: CASSPAFTGELFF. The CDR3 DNA sequence: TGTGCCAGCAGTCCAGCTTTTACCGGGGAGCTGTTTTTT. The chain is built from TRBV11-3 and TRBJ2-2; D is unresolved. This CDR3 is built from 13 residues. The germline V gene encodes CDR1 SGHNT and CDR2 YENEEA. V shed 6 bases and J shed 5 bases, with 10 bases lying between them.

The chain joins TRBV30 to TRBJ1-3, with no clear D. There are 14 residues in the CDR3. The V gene's germline CDR1 is GTSNPN and CDR2 SVGIG (reference sequence). Trimming took off 2 bases at V and 0 bases at J, with 8 bases between the two ends. The CDR3, as DNA: TGTGCCTGGAGTCCAGTCTCCTCTGGAAACACCATATATTTT. This encodes CAWSPVSSGNTIYF.